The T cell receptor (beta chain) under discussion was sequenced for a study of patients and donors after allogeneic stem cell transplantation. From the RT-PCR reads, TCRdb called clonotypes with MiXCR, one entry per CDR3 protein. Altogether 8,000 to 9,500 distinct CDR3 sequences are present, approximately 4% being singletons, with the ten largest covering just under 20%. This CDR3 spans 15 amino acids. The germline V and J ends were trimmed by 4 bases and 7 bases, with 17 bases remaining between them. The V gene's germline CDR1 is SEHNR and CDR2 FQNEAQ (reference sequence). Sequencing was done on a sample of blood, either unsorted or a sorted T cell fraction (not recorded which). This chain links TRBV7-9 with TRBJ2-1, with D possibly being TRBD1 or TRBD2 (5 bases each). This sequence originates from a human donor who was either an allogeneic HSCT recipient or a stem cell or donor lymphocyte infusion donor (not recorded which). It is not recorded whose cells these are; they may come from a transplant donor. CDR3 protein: CASSSPSGLPNEQFF. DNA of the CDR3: TGTGCCAGCAGCTCCCCCTCGGGGCTACCTAATGAGCAGTTCTTC. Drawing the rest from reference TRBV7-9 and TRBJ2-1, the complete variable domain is DTGVSQNPRHKITKRGQNVTFRCDPISEHNRLYWYRQTLGQGPEFLTYFQNEAQLEKSRLLSDRFSAERPKGSFSTLEIQRTEQGDSAMYLCASSSPSGLPNEQFFGPGTRLTVL.